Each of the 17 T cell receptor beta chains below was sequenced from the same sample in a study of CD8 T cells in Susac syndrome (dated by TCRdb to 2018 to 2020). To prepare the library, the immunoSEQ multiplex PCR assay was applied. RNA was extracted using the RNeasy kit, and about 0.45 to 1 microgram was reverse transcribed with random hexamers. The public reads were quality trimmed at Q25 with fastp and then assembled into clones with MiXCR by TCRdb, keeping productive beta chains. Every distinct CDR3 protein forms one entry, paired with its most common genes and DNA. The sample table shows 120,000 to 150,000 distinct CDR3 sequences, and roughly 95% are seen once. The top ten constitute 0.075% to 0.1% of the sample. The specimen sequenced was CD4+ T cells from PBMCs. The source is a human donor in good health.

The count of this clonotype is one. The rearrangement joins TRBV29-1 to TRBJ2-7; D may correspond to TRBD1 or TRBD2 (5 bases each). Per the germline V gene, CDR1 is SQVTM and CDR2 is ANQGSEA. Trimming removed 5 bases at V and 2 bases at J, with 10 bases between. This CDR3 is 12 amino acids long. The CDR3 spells CSVRDGTYEQYF. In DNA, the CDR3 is TGCAGCGTTCGGGACGGAACCTACGAGCAGTACTTC.

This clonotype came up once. CDR3 sequence reads: CASSPMILNTGELFF. The CDR3 DNA reads TGTGCCAGCAGCCCCATGATCCTGAACACCGGGGAGCTGTTTTTT. This chain links TRBV5-6 with TRBJ2-2; D not resolved. Germline V gene sequence: CDR1 SGHDT, CDR2 YYEEEE. The CDR3 consists of 15 residues. Trimming took 4 bases from V and 1 from J, leaving 11 bases between them.

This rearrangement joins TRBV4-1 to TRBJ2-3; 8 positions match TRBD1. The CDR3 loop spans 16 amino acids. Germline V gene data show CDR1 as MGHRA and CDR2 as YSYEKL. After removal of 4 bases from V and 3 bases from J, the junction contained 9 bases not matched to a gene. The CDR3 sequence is CASSLHTGTGTDTQYF. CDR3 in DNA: TGCGCCAGCAGCCTCCACACCGGGACAGGAACAGATACGCAGTATTTT.

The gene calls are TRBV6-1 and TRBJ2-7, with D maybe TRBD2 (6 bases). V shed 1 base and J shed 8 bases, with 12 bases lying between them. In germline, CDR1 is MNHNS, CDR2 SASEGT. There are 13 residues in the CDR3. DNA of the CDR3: TGTGCCAGCAGTGAAGTGGGAGGAGGTCAGCAGTACTTC. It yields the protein CASSEVGGGQQYF.

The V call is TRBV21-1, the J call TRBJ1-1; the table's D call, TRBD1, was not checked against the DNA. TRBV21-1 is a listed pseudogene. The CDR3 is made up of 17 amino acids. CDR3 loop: CASSKDLSQGLNTEAFF. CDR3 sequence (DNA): TGTGCCAGCAGCAAAGACCTATCACAGGGATTGAACACTGAAGCTTTCTTT.

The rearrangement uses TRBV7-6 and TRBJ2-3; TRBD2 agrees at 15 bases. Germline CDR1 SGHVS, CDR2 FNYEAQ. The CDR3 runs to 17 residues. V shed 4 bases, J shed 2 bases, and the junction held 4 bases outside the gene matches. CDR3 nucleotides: TGTGCCAGCAGCTCTGGACTAGCGGGAGGGAACACAGATACGCAGTATTTT. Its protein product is CASSSGLAGGNTDTQYF.

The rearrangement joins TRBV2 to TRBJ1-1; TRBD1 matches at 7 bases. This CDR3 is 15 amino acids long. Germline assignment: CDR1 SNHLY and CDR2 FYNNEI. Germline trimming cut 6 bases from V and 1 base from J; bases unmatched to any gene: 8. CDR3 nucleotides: TGTGCCAGCAGGGCACAGGGGCTAAGGAACACTGAAGCTTTCTTT. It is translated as CASRAQGLRNTEAFF.

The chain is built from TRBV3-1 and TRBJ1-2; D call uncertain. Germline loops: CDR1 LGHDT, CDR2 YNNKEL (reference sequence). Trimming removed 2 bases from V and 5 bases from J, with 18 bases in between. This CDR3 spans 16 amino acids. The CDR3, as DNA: TGTGCCAGCAGCCAATCTTCCCCCGGACGGCCTTATGGCTACACCTTC. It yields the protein CASSQSSPGRPYGYTF.

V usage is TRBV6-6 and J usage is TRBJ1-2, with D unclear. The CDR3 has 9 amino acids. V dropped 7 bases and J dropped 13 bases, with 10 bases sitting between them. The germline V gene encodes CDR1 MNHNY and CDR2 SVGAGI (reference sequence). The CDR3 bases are TGTGCCAGCAAACCTCTCAGCACCTTC. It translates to CASKPLSTF.

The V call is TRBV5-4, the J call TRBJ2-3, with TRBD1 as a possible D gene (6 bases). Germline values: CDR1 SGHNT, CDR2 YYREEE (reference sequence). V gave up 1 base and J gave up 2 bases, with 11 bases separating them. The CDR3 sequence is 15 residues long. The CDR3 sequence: CASSLRQASTDTQYF. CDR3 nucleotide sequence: TGTGCCAGCAGCTTGCGACAGGCCTCCACAGATACGCAGTATTTT.

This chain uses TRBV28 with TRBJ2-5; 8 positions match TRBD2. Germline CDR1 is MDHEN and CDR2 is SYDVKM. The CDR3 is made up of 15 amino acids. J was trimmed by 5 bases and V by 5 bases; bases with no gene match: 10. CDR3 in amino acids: CASSTGTRGLETQYF. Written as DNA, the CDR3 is TGTGCCAGCAGTACCGGGACTAGAGGCCTGGAGACCCAGTACTTC.

As DNA, the CDR3 is TGTGCCATCAGTGATTTGGGCGGGAGGGCCCAAGAGACCCAGTACTTC. Translation gives CAISDLGGRAQETQYF. The chain uses TRBV10-3 and TRBJ2-5; 9 bases are a match to TRBD2. The CDR3 is 16 amino acids. Germline V gene sequence: CDR1 ENHRY, CDR2 SYGVKD. V lost 3 bases to trimming and J lost 1 base; unmatched junction nucleotides: 6.

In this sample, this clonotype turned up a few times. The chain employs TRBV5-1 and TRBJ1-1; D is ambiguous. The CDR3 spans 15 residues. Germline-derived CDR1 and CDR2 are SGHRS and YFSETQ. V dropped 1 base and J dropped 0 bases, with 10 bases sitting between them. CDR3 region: CASSLSGTMNTEAFF. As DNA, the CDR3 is TGCGCCAGCAGCTTGTCCGGCACCATGAACACTGAAGCTTTCTTT.

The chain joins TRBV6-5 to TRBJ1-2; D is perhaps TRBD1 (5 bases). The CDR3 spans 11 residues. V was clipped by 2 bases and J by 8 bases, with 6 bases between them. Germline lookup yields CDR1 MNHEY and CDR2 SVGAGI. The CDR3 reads CASSYGGGYTF. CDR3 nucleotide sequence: TGTGCCAGCAGTTACGGGGGGGGCTACACCTTC.

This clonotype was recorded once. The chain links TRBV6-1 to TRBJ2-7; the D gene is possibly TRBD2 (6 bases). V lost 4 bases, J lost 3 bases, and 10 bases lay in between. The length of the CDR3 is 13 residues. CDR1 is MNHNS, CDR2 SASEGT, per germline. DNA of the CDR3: TGTGCCAGCAGTGCCCCGGAGGGCTACGAGCAGTACTTC. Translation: CASSAPEGYEQYF.

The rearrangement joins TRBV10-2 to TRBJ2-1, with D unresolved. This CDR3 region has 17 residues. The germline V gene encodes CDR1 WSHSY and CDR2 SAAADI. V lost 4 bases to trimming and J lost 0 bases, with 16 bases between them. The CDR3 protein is CASSGSQIWTSYNEQFF. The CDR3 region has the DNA TGCGCCAGCAGTGGGTCCCAAATCTGGACCTCCTACAATGAGCAGTTCTTC.

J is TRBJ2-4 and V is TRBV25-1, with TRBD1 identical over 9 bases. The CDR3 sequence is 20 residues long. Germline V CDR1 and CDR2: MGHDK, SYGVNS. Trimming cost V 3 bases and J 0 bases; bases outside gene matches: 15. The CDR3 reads CASSDPPTGGIFLAKNIQYF. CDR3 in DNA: TGTGCCAGCAGTGACCCTCCGACAGGGGGGATTTTCCTAGCCAAAAACATTCAGTACTTC.